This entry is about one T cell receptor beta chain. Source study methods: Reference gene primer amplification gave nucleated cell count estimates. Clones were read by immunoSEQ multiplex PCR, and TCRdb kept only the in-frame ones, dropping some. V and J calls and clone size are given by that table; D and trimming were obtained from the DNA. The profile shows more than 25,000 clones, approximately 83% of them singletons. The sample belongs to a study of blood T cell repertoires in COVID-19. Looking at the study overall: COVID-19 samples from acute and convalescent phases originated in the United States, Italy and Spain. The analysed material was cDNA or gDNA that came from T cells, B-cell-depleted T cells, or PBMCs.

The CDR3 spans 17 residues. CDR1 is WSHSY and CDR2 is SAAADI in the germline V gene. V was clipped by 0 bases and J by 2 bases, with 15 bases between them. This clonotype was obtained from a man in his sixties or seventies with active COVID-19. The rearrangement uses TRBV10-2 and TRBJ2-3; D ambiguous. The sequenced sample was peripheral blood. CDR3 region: CASSESLATRFTDTQYF. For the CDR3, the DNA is TGCGCCAGCAGTGAGTCGTTAGCAACCCGATTCACAGATACGCAGTATTTT.